This T cell receptor (beta chain) was identified in a study of Ad26.COV2.S vaccination and SARS-CoV-2 variants. Study-wide findings and caveats: People who got the vaccine or the placebo had similar non-spike TCR breadth.

Notes on this clone: The antigen remains unidentified.

This CDR3 comprises 15 residues. Germline V gene data show CDR1 as MGHRA and CDR2 as YSYEKL. Trimming removed 1 base from V and 3 bases from J, with 10 bases in between. Generated by immunoSEQ multiplex PCR, the TCRdb table keeps only in-frame clones and is missing some. This table holds about 350,000 clones, just over 90% found once. J is TRBJ1-5 and V is TRBV4-1, with D perhaps TRBD1 (5 bases). The clonotype was recovered from a human donor who had recovered from COVID-19. The specimen was peripheral blood, collected after recovery from COVID-19. As DNA, the CDR3 is TGCGCCAGCAGCCAAGGCGGGGGACTCAATCAGCCCCAGCATTTT. Residues: CASSQGGGLNQPQHF.